These 18 T cell receptor beta chains share one sample of origin, sequenced in a study of cytomegalovirus exposure and HLA in healthy donors (dated by TCRdb to the late 2010s). Receptors were amplified or captured by the immunoSEQ multiplex PCR assay. A mixture of 60 forward primers for TCR Vbeta segments and 13 reverse primers for TCR Jbeta segments was used in the multiplex PCR. The immuneACCESS repertoire file appears here via TCRdb, limited to in-frame rearrangements. These files lack a portion of the clones; in checked studies, under half of the deficit traces to unresolved V genes, and the cause of the others is not known. The sample records 70,000 to 95,000 clones, more than 55% of which are singletons. 5.5% of the sample rests with the top ten. The source material was PBMCs. These receptor sequences come from a young woman in good health and CMV-seropositive.

The chain employs TRBV19 and TRBJ2-7, with a possible D match to TRBD1 (5 bases). The germline gives CDR1 LNHDA, CDR2 SQIVND (reference sequence). The CDR3 has 12 residues. V lost 5 bases and J 3 bases, leaving 8 bases between the germline ends. The CDR3 reads CASSPDSYEQYF. CDR3 in DNA: TGTGCCAGTAGTCCCGACAGCTACGAGCAGTACTTC.

The genes are TRBV5-8 and TRBJ1-6; D possibly corresponds to TRBD1 (5 bases). This CDR3 is 15 amino acids long. V shed 5 bases and J shed 3 bases, with 12 bases lying between them. From germline, CDR1 is SGHTS and CDR2 YDEGEE. CDR3 sequence: CASSKRGLYNSPLHF. The CDR3 nucleotides read TGTGCCAGCAGTAAAAGGGGCCTCTATAATTCACCCCTCCACTTT.

This clone was counted between two and nine times. The genes are TRBV5-4 and TRBJ2-7, with 7 bases aligning to TRBD1. In germline, CDR1 is SGHNT, CDR2 YYREEE (reference sequence). This CDR3 has 15 residues. Trimming took 3 bases from V and 7 from J; bases not matched to a gene: 13. DNA of the CDR3: TGTGCCAGCAGCTGGGGGACAGCGCCGGATTGGGAGCAGTACTTC. This gives the protein CASSWGTAPDWEQYF. The variable domain in full, with the rest retrieved from reference TRBV5-4 and TRBJ2-7, is ETGVTQSPTHLIKTRGQQVTLRCSSQSGHNTVSWYQQALGQGPQFIFQYYREEENGRGNFPPRFSGLQFPNYSSELNVNALELDDSALYLCASSWGTAPDWEQYFGPGTRLTVT.

A few counts support this clone. This CDR3 is CASSMLASNEQFF. The CDR3 DNA follows: TGTGCCAGTAGTATGTTGGCTAGCAATGAGCAGTTCTTC. The chain joins TRBV19 to TRBJ2-1; D is ambiguous. V was trimmed by 3 bases and J by 6 bases, leaving 9 bases between them. The CDR3 runs 13 residues. Germline lookup yields CDR1 LNHDA and CDR2 SQIVND (reference sequence).

The rearrangement joins TRBV28 to TRBJ2-7; the match to TRBD1 covers 7 bases. V trimming: 6 bases; J trimming: 7 bases; junction bases outside the gene matches: 12. Germline V CDR1 and CDR2: MDHEN, SYDVKM. The CDR3 runs 14 residues. CDR3 in DNA: TGTGCCAGCAGCCCTACTGACAGGGTCGGTGAGCAGTACTTC. Residues: CASSPTDRVGEQYF.

CDR3 loop: CASKGLSAGTDTQYF. For the CDR3, the DNA is TGTGCCAGCAAGGGACTTAGCGCTGGCACAGATACGCAGTATTTT. The chain links TRBV6-5 to TRBJ2-3; D is possibly TRBD2 (6 bases). The germline V gene has CDR1 MNHEY and CDR2 SVGAGI. This CDR3 has 15 residues. V was trimmed by 7 bases and J by 1 base, leaving 15 bases between them.

The V gene is TRBV27, the J gene TRBJ2-2; unclear D gene. The germline CDR1 and CDR2 sequences are MNHEY and SMNVEV (reference sequence). V was clipped by 3 bases and J by 8 bases, with 7 bases between them. The CDR3 length is 12 residues. CDR3 sequence (DNA): TGTGCCAGCAGTTTCTTGGCTGGGGAGCTGTTTTTT. It specifies CASSFLAGELFF.

The chain employs TRBV7-8 and TRBJ1-6; maybe TRBD1 (6 bases). Germline CDR1 is SGHVS and CDR2 is FQNEAQ. With 3 bases removed from V and 4 bases from J, the gap between germline ends came to 13 bases. The CDR3 is 16 amino acids. CDR3 nucleotides: TGTGCCAGCAGCTTTTCTCCGGGACATTATAATTCACCCCTCCACTTT. Translation: CASSFSPGHYNSPLHF.

The chain links TRBV18 to TRBJ2-1; 10 nucleotides agree with TRBD2. Looked up from germline, CDR1 is KGHSH and CDR2 is LQKENI. The CDR3 consists of 16 residues. The V gene end was trimmed by 0 bases and the J gene end by 6 bases; junction bases not matched to a gene: 5. CDR3 in DNA: TGTGCCAGCTCACCACCTCTAGCGGGGGAGGTCAATGAGCAGTTCTTC. Its translation: CASSPPLAGEVNEQFF.

The chain has TRBV18 and TRBJ1-1; D not resolved. This CDR3 spans 17 amino acids. The V gene's germline CDR1 is KGHSH and CDR2 LQKENI. With 4 bases removed from V and 0 bases from J, the gap between germline ends came to 18 bases. The CDR3 region is CASSLSLGSIMNTEAFF. The CDR3 coding sequence is TGTGCCAGCTCACTATCCCTGGGCTCCATAATGAACACTGAAGCTTTCTTT.

The chain joins TRBV5-1 to TRBJ2-7, with TRBD1 identical over 11 bases. This CDR3 comprises 15 residues. Germline V CDR1 and CDR2: SGHRS, YFSETQ. Trimming took 4 bases from V and 5 from J; bases not matched to a gene: 8. CDR3 sequence reads: CASSAGQGVVHEQYF. The CDR3 DNA reads TGCGCCAGCAGCGCGGGACAGGGGGTTGTCCACGAGCAGTACTTC. Full variable domain (missing parts from reference TRBV5-1 and TRBJ2-7): KAGVTQTPRYLIKTRGQQVTLSCSPISGHRSVSWYQQTPGQGLQFLFEYFSETQRNKGNFPGRFSGRQFSNSRSEMNVSTLELGDSALYLCASSAGQGVVHEQYFGPGTRLTVT.

The V and J genes are TRBV7-9 and TRBJ2-1, with 12 bases aligning to TRBD2. V was pared by 2 bases and J by 11 bases, with 4 bases of the junction left unmatched. Germline V gene data show CDR1 as SEHNR and CDR2 as FQNEAQ (reference sequence). This CDR3 contains 14 residues. In DNA, the CDR3 is TGTGCCAGCAGCTTAAGCCTAGCGGGGGGGCAGCAGTTCTTC. It yields the protein CASSLSLAGGQQFF.

This clone was detected once. The chain joins TRBV6-1 to TRBJ2-7; D is perhaps TRBD2 (5 bases). There are 15 residues in the CDR3. V lost 3 bases to trimming and J lost 2 bases, with 14 bases between them. Germline CDR1 reads MNHNS; CDR2 reads SASEGT. CDR3 in amino acids: CASSDPWTLAYEQYF. CDR3 nucleotides: TGTGCCAGCAGTGACCCATGGACTCTTGCCTACGAGCAGTACTTC.

The chain has TRBV19 and TRBJ1-3; TRBD1 might be the D (6 bases). The CDR3 contains 14 residues. Germline V gene lookup returns CDR1 LNHDA and CDR2 SQIVND (reference sequence). Trimming took 7 bases from V and 0 from J, leaving 10 bases between them. This CDR3 is CASKQGNSGNTIYF. The CDR3 DNA sequence: TGTGCCAGTAAACAGGGAAACTCTGGAAACACCATATATTTT.

To note about this clone: Other nucleotide sequences from this sample produce the same CDR3. This chain connects TRBV6-5 to TRBJ1-6, with D possibly matching TRBD1 (5 bases). The CDR3 is made up of 15 amino acids. Per the germline V gene, CDR1 is MNHEY and CDR2 is SVGAGI. V was cut by 0 bases and J by 10 bases, with 13 bases left in between. The CDR3 loop reads CASSYSRQGSSPLHF. The CDR3 region has the DNA TGTGCCAGCAGTTACTCCAGGCAGGGCAGCTCACCCCTCCACTTT.

The chain has TRBV5-1 and TRBJ1-6; the match to TRBD1 covers 7 bases. With 2 bases clipped from V and 0 bases from J, the junction kept 5 bases outside the gene matches. Germline assignment: CDR1 SGHRS and CDR2 YFSETQ. The CDR3 has 17 amino acids. Here the CDR3 reads CASSFAGGSSYNSPLHF. CDR3 nucleotide sequence: TGCGCCAGCAGCTTCGCAGGGGGAAGCTCCTATAATTCACCCCTCCACTTT.

This sequence joins TRBV11-3 and TRBJ2-1, with 12 bases lining up with TRBD2. V lost 2 bases, J lost 5 bases, and 1 base stayed unmatched. The germline gives CDR1 SGHNT, CDR2 YENEEA. This CDR3 has 15 amino acids. The DNA for the CDR3 is TGTGCCAGCAGCTTAAGGACTAGCGGGGACAATGAGCAGTTCTTC. Protein sequence: CASSLRTSGDNEQFF.

This clone was detected once. This chain connects TRBV20-1 to TRBJ2-2, with D tentatively TRBD2 (5 bases). Between the trimmed V and J ends, which lost 5 bases and 11 bases, there was a span of 12 bases. The CDR3 has 11 residues. Germline-derived CDR1 and CDR2 are DFQATT and SNEGSKA (reference sequence). CDR3 residues: CSAEEAGELFF. The CDR3 DNA sequence: TGCAGTGCTGAGGAGGCAGGAGAGCTGTTTTTT.